This TCR beta chain came from a study of Ad26.COV2.S vaccination and SARS-CoV-2 variants. Study observations and caveats: Estimates derived from TCR breadth and depth analyses may have underestimated total T cell responses.

Using immunoSEQ multiplex PCR, the repertoire was profiled, and TCRdb retains in-frame clones only, with some absent. Seen here are about 400,000 clones, roughly 90% observed once, and the top ten hold approximately 4%. Of note for this clone: The antigen is undetermined.

Sample treatment: approximately 18 received Ad26.COV2.S at low or high dose, single or two shots; five or six received placebo; per-sample allocation not given. The study sampled participants on day 63 after the first vaccine or placebo injection. An adult donor aged 18-55 years was enrolled in Boston. The CDR3 extends over 13 amino acids. Deletions cut 2 bases from V and 8 bases from J, with 7 bases between. The germline CDR1 and CDR2 sequences are SGHTA and FQGTGA. The chain carries TRBV7-3 and TRBJ1-6; D not certain. Sequences were derived from peripheral blood, sampled in a trial of Ad26.COV2.S vaccine versus placebo. This clonotype originated in a person between 18 and 65 years old who received the Ad26.COV2.S COVID-19 vaccine or a placebo. In nucleotides, the CDR3 is TGTGCCAGCAGCTTAGAGATGTATTCACCCCTCCACTTT. It is translated as CASSLEMYSPLHF.